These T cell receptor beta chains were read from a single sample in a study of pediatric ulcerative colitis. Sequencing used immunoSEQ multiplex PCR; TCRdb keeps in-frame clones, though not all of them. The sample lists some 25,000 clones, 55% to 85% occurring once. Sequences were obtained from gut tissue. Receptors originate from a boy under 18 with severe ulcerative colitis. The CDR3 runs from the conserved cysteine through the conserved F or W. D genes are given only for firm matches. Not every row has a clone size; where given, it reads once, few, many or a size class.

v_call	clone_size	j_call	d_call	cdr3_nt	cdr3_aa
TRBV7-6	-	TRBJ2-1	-	TGTGCCAGCAGCAGGCCCGGCGGGACAAATAGCTCCTACAATGAGCAGTTCTTC	CASSRPGGTNSSYNEQFF
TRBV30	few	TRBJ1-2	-	TGTGCCTGGAGTGTACCGCAGGGTGGGGGCTACACCTTC	CAWSVPQGGGYTF
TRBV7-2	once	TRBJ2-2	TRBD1	TGTGCCAGCAGCATCCGAACGGGACAGGCCACCGGGGAGCTGTTTTTT	CASSIRTGQATGELFF
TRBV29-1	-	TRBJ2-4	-	TGCAGCGTTGAAGAAGGAGAAAACATTCAGTACTTC	CSVEEGENIQYF
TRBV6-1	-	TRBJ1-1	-	TGTGCCAGCAGTCATAAGAGCTTGAACACTGAAGCTTTCTTT	CASSHKSLNTEAFF
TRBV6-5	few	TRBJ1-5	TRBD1	TGTGCCAGTAGTACAGGGGACAGGGGGCTTCAGCCCCAGCATTTT	CASSTGDRGLQPQHF
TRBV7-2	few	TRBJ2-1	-	TGTGCCAGCAGCTTAGACCGGTACAATGAGCAGTTCTTC	CASSLDRYNEQFF
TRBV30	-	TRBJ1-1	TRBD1	TGTGCCTGGAGTGTAAGGGACAGCGCCCGATTT	CAWSVRDSARF
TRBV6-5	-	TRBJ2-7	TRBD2	TGTGCCAGCAGTTATCGGGGGGGGCAGTACTTC	CASSYRGGQYF
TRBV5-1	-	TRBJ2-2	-	TGCGCCAGCAGCTTGGAAACTAGCCTGTCCACCGGGGAGCTGTTTTTT	CASSLETSLSTGELFF
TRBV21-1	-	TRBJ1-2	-	TGTGCCAGCAGCCCCCGGGACCCAAGAAATGGCTACACCTTC	CASSPRDPRNGYTF
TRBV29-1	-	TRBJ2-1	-	TGCAGCGTTACCTACTGGCGGATTTCTTACAATGAGCAGTTCTTC	CSVTYWRISYNEQFF
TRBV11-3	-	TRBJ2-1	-	TGTGCCAGCAGCTTAACAGCGGACAATGAGCAGTTCTTC	CASSLTADNEQFF